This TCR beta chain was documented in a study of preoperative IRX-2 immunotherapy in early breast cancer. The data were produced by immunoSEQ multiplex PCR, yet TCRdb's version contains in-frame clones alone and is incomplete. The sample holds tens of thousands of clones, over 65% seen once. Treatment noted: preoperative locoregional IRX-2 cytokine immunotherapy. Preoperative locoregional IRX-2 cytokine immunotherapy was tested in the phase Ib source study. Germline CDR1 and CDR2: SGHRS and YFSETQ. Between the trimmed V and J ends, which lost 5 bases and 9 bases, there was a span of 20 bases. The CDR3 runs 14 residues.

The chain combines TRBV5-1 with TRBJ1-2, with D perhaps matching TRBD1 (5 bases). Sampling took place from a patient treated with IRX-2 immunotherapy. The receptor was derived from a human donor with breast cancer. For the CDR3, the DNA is TGCGCCAGCAGGGGTATCGGGACCTCCTTGCGCTACACCTTC. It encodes CASRGIGTSLRYTF.